What follows is one T cell receptor (beta chain) and its context. No antigen is known for it. The study ran its PCR with 60 Vbeta and 13 Jbeta primers. The assay was immunoSEQ multiplex PCR, and TCRdb's table has in-frame clones only and misses some. The repertoire consists of more than 95,000 clones, with 78% occurring once and the leading ten covering more than 3%. The length of the CDR3 is 15 residues. Germline values: CDR1 LGHNA, CDR2 YSLEER. J lost 4 bases, V lost 2 bases, and 4 bases had no gene match. This sample is drawn from a study of cytomegalovirus exposure and HLA in healthy donors. Findings of the study overall: Specific recognition of CMV antigens was confirmed in vitro for three chains (all CMV-associated). V- and J-gene trimming in TCR beta was tied to a missense DCLRE1C variant by an analysis performed later.

Sequenced sample: PBMCs. The clonotype was recovered from a man aged 35-49 years in good health and CMV-seronegative. This chain links TRBV4-3 with TRBJ1-5; 8 bases fit TRBD1. The CDR3 protein is CASSQLTGGNQPQHF. The CDR3 region has the DNA TGCGCCAGCAGCCAACTTACAGGGGGGAATCAGCCCCAGCATTTT.